This T cell receptor beta chain was captured in a study of blood T cell repertoires in COVID-19. Across the study: Material from acute and convalescent COVID-19 was sourced from the United States, Italy and Spain. Sources were T cells, B-cell-depleted T cells, or PBMCs; the material itself was cDNA or gDNA.

The germline gives CDR1 SGDLS, CDR2 YYNGEE. The V end lost 0 bases, the J end lost 8 bases, and 17 bases lay between the germline ends. This CDR3 has 15 residues. In the authors' workflow: The assay estimated nucleated cells by amplifying reference gene primers. Clones were sequenced by immunoSEQ multiplex PCR, and TCRdb holds only the in-frame ones, with some missing. D and trimming were read from the DNA, whereas the V and J calls and clone size are those reported in that table. This sample yields around 97,000 clones, of which 70% to 85% are seen a single time; 10% belongs to the top ten. The chain carries TRBV9 and TRBJ1-2, with D unclear. The sequence was obtained from a man aged 70 or older with acute or convalescent COVID-19. What was sequenced was peripheral blood. This CDR3 reads CASSVVPGPLYGYTF. CDR3 DNA sequence: TGTGCCAGCAGCGTAGTCCCAGGCCCTCTTTACGGCTACACCTTC.